These 8 T cell receptor beta chains were all obtained from the same sample, sequenced in a study of blood T cell repertoires in COVID-19. Libraries were prepared by immunoSEQ multiplex PCR; TCRdb keeps only in-frame clonotypes and omits some of them. Among roughly 150,000 clones listed, 76% were seen once. Sequencing was performed on peripheral blood. These TCRs come from a woman at least 80 years old with acute or convalescent COVID-19.

The rearrangement links TRBV30 to TRBJ1-3, with no clear D. The CDR3 has 14 amino acids. V was clipped by 1 base and J by 0 bases, with 7 bases between them. CDR1 is GTSNPN and CDR2 is SVGIG in the germline V gene (reference sequence). Here the CDR3 reads CAWSAPRSGNTIYF. In DNA form, the CDR3 reads TGTGCCTGGAGTGCCCCCCGCTCTGGAAACACCATATATTTT.

The V and J genes are TRBV6-6 and TRBJ2-7, with 8 nucleotides matching TRBD2. This CDR3 has 16 amino acids. CDR1 is MNHNY and CDR2 is SVGAGI in the germline V gene (reference sequence). J lost 5 bases, V lost 4 bases, and 13 bases had no gene match. CDR3 in amino acids: CASSSTSGLLGNEQYF. CDR3 nucleotides: TGTGCCAGCAGTTCCACTAGCGGCCTCCTCGGGAACGAGCAGTACTTC.

Only one count was recorded for this clone. The CDR3 here is CASSSGQGRTYTF. In DNA form, the CDR3 reads TGTGCCAGCAGCTCGGGACAGGGAAGAACCTACACCTTC. This chain links TRBV7-2 with TRBJ1-2; 9 bases map to TRBD1. V was clipped by 4 bases and J by 10 bases; unmatched bases: 7. The CDR3 length is 13 residues. Germline CDR1 SGHTA, CDR2 FQGNSA.

This chain uses TRBV19 with TRBJ2-1; a weak D match, TRBD1 (6 bases). The V end was cut by 5 bases, the J end by 4 bases, with 12 bases between. In germline, CDR1 is LNHDA, CDR2 SQIVND (reference sequence). This CDR3 has 14 residues. CDR3 coding DNA: TGTGCCAGTAGTTACAGGACAGCGTACAATGAGCAGTTCTTC. Translating it yields CASSYRTAYNEQFF.

The rearrangement links TRBV5-1 to TRBJ1-1; 8 bases agree with TRBD1. The length of the CDR3 is 20 residues. Germline CDR1 and CDR2: SGHRS and YFSETQ. V gave up 4 bases and J gave up 4 bases; unmatched junction bases: 24. This CDR3 reads CASSNRDRRLGLGEGTEAFF. In nucleotides, the CDR3 is TGCGCCAGCAGCAATCGGGACAGGAGGTTGGGTTTGGGTGAGGGCACTGAAGCTTTCTTT.

This clone came up a few times. The chain employs TRBV5-1 and TRBJ1-2; TRBD1 aligns across 7 bases. V was clipped by 2 bases and J by 3 bases; unmatched bases: 13. Germline loops: CDR1 SGHRS, CDR2 YFSETQ. The CDR3 totals 17 residues. CDR3 DNA sequence: TGCGCCAGCAGCTTTAACAGGGGCCGGACCGTGGACTATGGCTACACCTTC. Its translation: CASSFNRGRTVDYGYTF.

V and J are TRBV5-1 and TRBJ2-1; D gene ambiguous. Trimming pared 0 bases from V and 6 bases from J, leaving 10 bases between. The CDR3 is 14 amino acids. In germline, CDR1 is SGHRS, CDR2 YFSETQ. The CDR3 reads CASSLGGLRNEQFF. The CDR3 DNA reads as TGCGCCAGCAGCTTGGGAGGCCTCCGCAATGAGCAGTTCTTC.

CDR3 residues: CSGGLAGVFFQFF. The CDR3 DNA reads TGCAGCGGGGGACTAGCGGGAGTTTTTTTCCAGTTCTTC. J is TRBJ2-1 and V is TRBV29-1; 14 nucleotides line up with TRBD2. Germline trimming cut 7 bases from V and 13 bases from J; bases unmatched to any gene: 9. The CDR3 contains 13 residues. CDR1 SQVTM and CDR2 ANQGSEA come from the germline V gene.